This T cell receptor (beta chain) was profiled in a study of regulatory T cells in long-lasting Graves disease (dated by TCRdb to the early 2020s). Study-level background: Patients with newly diagnosed Graves' disease had been on antithyroid drugs for under 3 months. Patients with persistent Graves' disease were compared with patients with newly diagnosed Graves' disease using TCR sequencing and RNA sequencing of peripheral blood. The study was registered as a clinical trial and conducted in China. TCR sequencing covered around 13 persistent and about 20 newly diagnosed Graves' disease patients, some 33 samples in total.

This sample's time point label indicates: newly diagnosed GD, antithyroid drugs for less than 3 months. For both TCR sequencing and RNA sequencing, RNA was extracted from PBMCs in TRIzol. The diagnosis of Graves' disease followed American Thyroid Association guidelines. Patients for the study were recruited at an endocrinology department in Xi'an, China. Each patient gave 9 to 10 milliliters of peripheral blood, collected in an EDTA anticoagulant tube. PBMCs were isolated by Ficoll Paque Plus density gradient separation without further T cell sorting. An Agilent 2100 Bioanalyzer and agarose gel were used to assess RNA quality, and a NanoDrop 2000 was used to measure RNA concentration. To prepare the library, multiplex PCR was applied. Sequenced using an Illumina HiSeq 4000. TCR beta libraries were built with iRepertoire HTBI primers and Arm-PCR amplification of CDR3 regions. Before sequencing, the PCR products went through gel purification. In the original analysis: A total of fewer than 80 TRBV and under 15 TRBJ segments were identified across samples and were used for gene usage analysis of CDR3 amino acid clonotypes. COPE and FqMerger were used to merge filtered high-quality paired reads into contigs. BLAST was used to align contigs to IMGT TRBV, TRBD and TRBJ reference genes, with CDR3 defined following IMGT. Any clonotype with a frequency above 0.1% was classified as a highly expanded clone. Shannon entropy served as the measure of repertoire diversity, while the Gini coefficient captured V-J evenness. Clonotypes shared by more than one individual were considered public. TCRdb trimmed public reads at Q25 via fastp, called clones via MiXCR and kept in-frame beta chains. Rows matching on CDR3 protein sequence are summarized as one entry with the most common DNA and genes. The V and J calls were not made by the authors but by TCRdb's processing. The sample records fewer than 550,000 distinct CDR3 sequences, roughly a sixth of which are singletons. The ten largest clones represent 20% to 30% of the sample.

Ten or more counts support this clonotype. The antigen it binds to is not known. Nothing much larger sits one base from this clone, and base qualities are not available. From V the trimming removes 5 bases and from J it removes 5 bases, while the gene matches leave 2 bases of the junction unaccounted for. From the cysteine up to the phenylalanine, the CDR3 has a length of 13 residues. The sequence is cut down to CDR3 DNA, 39 bases in frame from base 1. The germline V gene (reference sequence) supplies CDR1 LNHNV and CDR2 YYDKDF. The research as a whole found: Persistent disease showed preferential use of TRBV28, TRBJ1-2 and TRBJ2-5, whereas newly diagnosed disease favored TRBV20-1 and TRBJ2-1. Only the TCR beta chain was sequenced and analyzed. The authors acknowledged the small sample size as a limitation that may reduce accuracy. Patients with persistent disease shared more public clonotypes (around 3,000) than newly diagnosed patients did (about 1,000). Because the primary lesion, thyroid tissue, could not be accessed, the study looked at peripheral blood alone. Lower TCR Shannon entropy and fewer highly expanded clones were observed in persistent Graves' disease patients than in newly diagnosed patients, which suggested clonal expansion.

Separately, the same data were catalogued under a study of T cells in Graves' hyperthyroidism and ophthalmopathy. As noted in the second study: Stable Graves' hyperthyroidism was defined as the absence of progression to ophthalmopathy over 18 months of follow-up. The hyperthyroidism patients were between 18 and 65 years old and newly diagnosed, with a disease duration of less than 2 months. Patients with uncontrolled infections, other autoimmune diseases, pregnancy or lactation were excluded. Diagnoses relied on clinical symptoms, serum thyroxine and TRAb, thyroid ultrasound and orbital computed tomography. A first-round RT-PCR of the TCR CDR3 used the HTBI primer set with the Qiagen OneStep RT-PCR kit. Most expanded thyroid clonotypes (frequency above 0.001) were also detected in blood, suggesting blood repertoires may reflect thyroid immune responses. In cross-validation, a model built on a 13 V-J signature told ophthalmopathy apart from stable hyperthyroidism with under 90% sensitivity and 81% to 82% specificity, and in testing the same model reached 80%/75%. In validation, progression to ophthalmopathy was predicted by the model with nearly 71% sensitivity and around 76% specificity, a median of 6.5 months before onset. A discovery cohort of about a hundred patients, 43 with Graves' ophthalmopathy and about 58 with stable Graves' hyperthyroidism, was used to find distinguishing TCR V-J signatures. An independent validation cohort of fewer than 20 hyperthyroidism patients and 15 or so patients who later progressed to ophthalmopathy tested prospective prediction of ophthalmopathy. The approximately 100 discovery patients were divided at random into training and test sets in a 7:3 ratio. In about 6 Graves' hyperthyroidism patients, the study also compared T-cell repertoires from thyroid tissue with T-cell repertoires from blood. After sampling, hyperthyroidism patients received methimazole starting at 30 mg daily, and ophthalmopathy patients received high-dose intravenous methylprednisolone. The libraries were constructed in a second round of multiplex PCR and then size-selected and purified. Sequencing of the libraries was done on an Illumina HiSeq2000 using paired-end 100 bp reads. SOAPnuke was used to process the raw data, removing reads that contained adapters or uncalled bases, had a mean Phred below 15, or lacked an exact match to the constant primer or identifier. COPE v1.2.5 was used to merge the high-quality paired reads, and each unique nucleotide sequence was defined as a clonotype. MiTCR v1.1 was used to align clonotypes to the IMGT TRBV, TRBD and TRBJ reference segments. The analysis included only V-J combinations with a frequency above 0.0001, which together covered over 98% of the repertoires. A TCS score was defined as the ratio between F50 (clonal expansion) and ExV (chaos), using BLOSUM62-based TCRdist between CDR3 peptides within each V-J. Welch's t-statistics and random forest reduced 500 to 650 V-J features to around 14, which were used in a naive Bayes classifier (R e1071). No statistical method was used to set the sample size in advance, and investigators knew the group allocation. According to the paper, TCR Vbeta CDR3 sequencing was carried out on more than 120 peripheral blood samples, which came from 40 to 45 ophthalmopathy, around 74 hyperthyroidism and roughly 17 progressor patients.

The chain is encoded by TRBV15 joined to TRBJ2-5; TRBD1 lines up with 10 middle nucleotides. The starting material was peripheral blood mononuclear cells (PBMCs), obtained at new diagnosis, from a patient treated with antithyroid drugs. The TCR originated in a woman aged 35-60 years with Graves disease. Donor details come from another sample of the same person, matched by shared clones. The nucleotides are TGTGCCACCAGCGGGGACAGGGGTGAGACCCAGTACTTC. Its protein reads: CATSGDRGETQYF.